Below are 32 T cell receptor beta chains sequenced from a single sample in a study of identical twins. One entry per CDR3 protein results from TCRdb running MiXCR on the 5' RACE reads. The data show about 390,000 distinct CDR3 sequences, with 9% to 10% seen just once and more than 8% held by the top ten. Sequenced sample: naive T cells sorted from blood. The receptors originated from a woman aged 45-65 years in good health.

There are a few counts of this clonotype. The chain employs TRBV19 and TRBJ1-4; no reliable D call. Germline CDR1 is LNHDA and CDR2 is SQIVND (reference sequence). This CDR3 spans 14 amino acids. V was clipped by 5 bases and J by 7 bases, with 14 bases between them. CDR3 nucleotides: TGTGCCAGTAGTGGGTCCGGAAGAACTGAAAAACTGTTTTTT. It translates to CASSGSGRTEKLFF.

This clonotype was counted ten times or more. The rearrangement links TRBV10-3 to TRBJ1-6; 8 nucleotides align to TRBD1. The CDR3 is 14 residues long. Germline trimming cut 5 bases from V and 9 bases from J; bases unmatched to any gene: 6. The germline V gene has CDR1 ENHRY and CDR2 SYGVKD. CDR3 DNA sequence: TGTGCCATCAGTCTCCGGGACAGGCGTTCACCCCTCCACTTT. Residues: CAISLRDRRSPLHF.

This clonotype has a handful of counts. The genes are TRBV20-1 and TRBJ1-4, with D possibly matching TRBD1 (5 bases). The length of the CDR3 is 11 residues. Germline V gene sequence: CDR1 DFQATT, CDR2 SNEGSKA (reference sequence). The CDR3 region is CGGTFNEKLFF. The CDR3 DNA reads as TGCGGGGGGACCTTTAATGAAAAACTGTTTTTT.

This sequence joins TRBV6-1 and TRBJ2-3; TRBD1 agrees at 9 bases. The germline V gene encodes CDR1 MNHNS and CDR2 SASEGT. The CDR3 extends over 14 amino acids. J was trimmed by 6 bases and V by 4 bases; bases with no gene match: 5. CDR3 residues: CASSARDREDTQYF. The CDR3, as DNA: TGTGCCAGCAGTGCAAGGGACAGGGAGGATACGCAGTATTTT.

This clonotype was found a few times. The V call is TRBV20-1, the J call TRBJ1-2; perhaps TRBD1 as D (5 bases). The CDR3 length is 12 residues. Trimming removed 7 bases from V and 2 bases from J, with 11 bases in between. Germline CDR1 and CDR2: DFQATT and SNEGSKA (reference sequence). The CDR3 is CSGGWGNYGYTF. The CDR3 DNA reads TGCAGTGGCGGGTGGGGGAACTATGGCTACACCTTC.

This clonotype was detected many times. The rearrangement links TRBV12-3 or TRBV12-4 to TRBJ2-3; 7 bases fit TRBD2. This CDR3 is 17 amino acids long. The V segment lost 8 bases and the J segment 1 base; nucleotides outside the gene matches: 15. CDR3 sequence reads: CASGGLAEMTGTDTQYF. Written as DNA, the CDR3 is TGTGCCAGCGGTGGGCTAGCGGAAATGACTGGCACAGATACGCAGTATTTT.

This clonotype was seen more than once but under ten times. The CDR3 spells CSVEGTGRLNTEAFF. The DNA of the CDR3 is TGCAGCGTTGAAGGTACCGGGCGTCTGAACACTGAAGCTTTCTTT. The gene calls are TRBV29-1 and TRBJ1-1, with unresolved D. The CDR3 has 15 amino acids. V gave up 1 base and J gave up 0 bases, with 12 bases separating them. CDR1 and CDR2 (germline): SQVTM, ANQGSEA.

The chain combines TRBV4-1 with TRBJ2-4; possible D gene TRBD2, 5 bases. CDR1 and CDR2 (germline): MGHRA, YSYEKL. There are 14 residues in the CDR3. Trimming stripped 4 bases from V and 8 bases from J, with 15 bases between. DNA for the CDR3: TGCGCCAGCAGCCTTCCGGGGATGGGAGACATTCAGTACTTC. This encodes CASSLPGMGDIQYF.

This chain connects TRBV7-2 to TRBJ2-3; TRBD2 matches 10 bases. Germline lookup yields CDR1 SGHTA and CDR2 FQGNSA. The CDR3 is 17 amino acids. V shed 0 bases, J shed 0 bases, and the junction held 3 bases outside the gene matches. The CDR3 here is CASSLASAGGSTDTQYF. The CDR3 DNA reads TGTGCCAGCAGCTTAGCTTCAGCGGGAGGGAGCACAGATACGCAGTATTTT.

This clonotype has just a few counts. The rearrangement joins TRBV10-2 to TRBJ2-1; 7 nucleotides match TRBD2. V trimming: 6 bases; J trimming: 5 bases; junction bases outside the gene matches: 13. The CDR3 is 16 amino acids. The germline CDR1 and CDR2 sequences are WSHSY and SAAADI. The CDR3 loop reads CASSILSGGSHNEQFF. CDR3 bases: TGCGCCAGCAGCATACTAAGTGGCGGGAGTCACAATGAGCAGTTCTTC.

This clonotype came up a few times. This chain joins TRBV11-3 and TRBJ1-2, with D uncertain. V lost 5 bases to trimming and J lost 2 bases, with 21 bases between them. Germline loops: CDR1 SGHNT, CDR2 YENEEA. CDR3 length: 17 residues. The CDR3 is CASSPWTGGSDNYGYTF. DNA for the CDR3: TGTGCCAGCAGCCCCTGGACTGGTGGTTCTGACAACTATGGCTACACCTTC.

This clonotype has just a few counts. V is TRBV20-1 and J is TRBJ2-7; 9 nucleotides line up with TRBD1. The length of the CDR3 is 15 residues. After removal of 6 bases from V and 2 bases from J, the junction contained 11 bases not matched to a gene. Germline loops: CDR1 DFQATT, CDR2 SNEGSKA (reference sequence). The CDR3 here is CSAEGQGRIPYEQYF. CDR3 bases: TGCAGTGCGGAGGGACAGGGACGGATCCCCTACGAGCAGTACTTC.

The chain combines TRBV29-1 with TRBJ1-2; a weak D match, TRBD1 (6 bases). The V end lost 8 bases, the J end lost 12 bases, and 16 bases lay between the germline ends. The length of the CDR3 is 10 residues. Germline assignment: CDR1 SQVTM and CDR2 ANQGSEA. CDR3 DNA: TGCAGCTCAGGGGTGGGGCCCCACACCTTC. Translated: CSSGVGPHTF. The full variable domain, completed using reference TRBV29-1 and TRBJ1-2, is SAVISQKPSRDICQRGTSLTIQCQVDSQVTMMFWYRQQPGQSLTLIATANQGSEATYESGFVIDKFPISRPNLTFSTLTVSNMSPEDSSIYLCSSGVGPHTFGSGTRLTVV.

This clonotype appeared a few times. The V and J genes are TRBV19 and TRBJ2-1; 10 bases map to TRBD2. V lost 6 bases, J lost 7 bases, and 12 bases stayed unmatched. The CDR3 is 16 residues long. Looked up from germline, CDR1 is LNHDA and CDR2 is SQIVND (reference sequence). The CDR3 bases are TGTGCCAGTAGGGCCAGGACTAGCGGCACCACGAATGAGCAGTTCTTC. Protein product: CASRARTSGTTNEQFF.

This clonotype was seen at least ten times. The V gene is TRBV12-3 or TRBV12-4, the J gene TRBJ1-2; 7 positions match TRBD1. The CDR3 has 13 amino acids. After removal of 5 bases from V and 4 bases from J, the junction contained 4 bases not matched to a gene. The CDR3, as DNA: TGTGCCAGCAGTCAGGGGGTTGTCTATGGCTACACCTTC. As protein: CASSQGVVYGYTF.

There are a few counts of this clonotype. The chain couples TRBV24-1 to TRBJ2-5; 7 bases agree with TRBD2. From germline, CDR1 is KGHDR and CDR2 SFDVKD. The CDR3 runs 14 residues. V shed 3 bases and J 1 base; nucleotides not matched to a gene: 1. The CDR3 loop reads CATSDPSGQETQYF. The DNA of the CDR3 is TGTGCCACCAGTGATCCTAGCGGCCAAGAGACCCAGTACTTC.

The sample holds a few counts of this clonotype. The chain employs TRBV20-1 and TRBJ2-1, with D uncertain. This CDR3 has 19 amino acids. Germline V gene data show CDR1 as DFQATT and CDR2 as SNEGSKA (reference sequence). V dropped 1 base and J dropped 6 bases, with 28 bases sitting between them. CDR3 in DNA: TGCAGTGCTAGAGGTCCCTTTCTAATAGACGGACGACTTGGCAATGAGCAGTTCTTC. It yields the protein CSARGPFLIDGRLGNEQFF.

This clonotype appeared many times. CDR3 nucleotides: TGCGCCAGCAGCTGGACTAGCGGTTCCTACGAGCAGTACTTC. Protein: CASSWTSGSYEQYF. V usage is TRBV5-1 and J usage is TRBJ2-7; 10 bases are a match to TRBD2. J was trimmed by 1 base and V by 3 bases; bases with no gene match: 1. CDR3 size: 14 residues. Per the germline V gene, CDR1 is SGHRS and CDR2 is YFSETQ.

This clonotype came up a few times. The chain has TRBV12-3 or TRBV12-4 and TRBJ2-7; D may be TRBD1 or TRBD2 (5 bases each). CDR3 length equals 12 residues. Trimming removed 5 bases from V and 4 bases from J, with 9 bases in between. CDR3 sequence reads: CASSGTGYEQYF. The CDR3 DNA sequence: TGTGCCAGCAGTGGGACGGGTTACGAGCAGTACTTC.

J is TRBJ2-5 and V is TRBV20-1; perhaps TRBD1 as D (6 bases). The CDR3 is 13 residues long. Trimming cost V 6 bases and J 1 base, with 12 bases left between them. Germline V CDR1 and CDR2: DFQATT, SNEGSKA (reference sequence). The CDR3 spells CSASRGPQETQYF. CDR3 DNA sequence: TGCAGTGCCAGCAGGGGACCCCAAGAGACCCAGTACTTC.

This clonotype appeared a few times. In DNA, the CDR3 is TGTGCCACCCCGGCAGGGCACGCTTACCAAGAGACCCAGTACTTC. Protein product: CATPAGHAYQETQYF. V usage is TRBV21-1 and J usage is TRBJ2-5; no DNA check was done on the table's D call, TRBD2. TRBV21-1 is reported as a pseudogene. CDR3 length: 15 residues.

The chain recombines TRBV5-1 with TRBJ1-6; 8 nucleotides line up with TRBD1. The CDR3 has 14 amino acids. Per germline, CDR1 SGHRS and CDR2 YFSETQ. With 4 bases clipped from V and 7 bases from J, the junction kept 4 bases outside the gene matches. The CDR3 region has the DNA TGCGCCAGCAGCGCGACAGGGGTGAATTCACCCCTCCACTTT. Translated, it gives CASSATGVNSPLHF. The full variable domain, with the rest looked up from reference TRBV5-1 and TRBJ1-6, is KAGVTQTPRYLIKTRGQQVTLSCSPISGHRSVSWYQQTPGQGLQFLFEYFSETQRNKGNFPGRFSGRQFSNSRSEMNVSTLELGDSALYLCASSATGVNSPLHFGNGTRLTVT.

This chain links TRBV5-5 with TRBJ2-5; D not certain. V lost 2 bases and J lost 2, with 10 bases in between. Per germline, CDR1 SGHKS and CDR2 YYEKEE (reference sequence). CDR3 size: 14 residues. In DNA, the CDR3 is TGTGCCAGCAGCTTAGTCCCGGCACAAGAGACCCAGTACTTC. It translates to CASSLVPAQETQYF.

V and J are TRBV4-1 and TRBJ2-1; TRBD1 agrees at 7 bases. Trimming cost V 4 bases and J 4 bases; bases outside gene matches: 13. The CDR3 spans 17 residues. The germline gives CDR1 MGHRA, CDR2 YSYEKL. The DNA for the CDR3 is TGCGCCAGCAGCCCTGTGCCTCCGGACAGGATTTACAATGAGCAGTTCTTC. It encodes CASSPVPPDRIYNEQFF.

V gene TRBV7-3 combines with J gene TRBJ2-1, with D tentatively TRBD2 (6 bases). Germline CDR1 SGHTA, CDR2 FQGTGA. The CDR3 is made up of 15 amino acids. Trimming took off 0 bases at V and 2 bases at J, with 8 bases between the two ends. For the CDR3, the DNA is TGTGCCAGCAGCTTAACCTCTAGCGCCTACAATGAGCAGTTCTTC. It translates to CASSLTSSAYNEQFF.

J is TRBJ2-7 and V is TRBV19; no firm D call. The CDR3 loop spans 16 amino acids. The germline V and J ends were trimmed by 4 bases and 2 bases, with 18 bases remaining between them. Germline V CDR1 and CDR2: LNHDA, SQIVND (reference sequence). In DNA, the CDR3 is TGTGCCAGTAGTACCAGACACGTACTAACTACCTACGAGCAGTACGTC. It translates to CASSTRHVLTTYEQYV.

This chain links TRBV4-2 with TRBJ2-1; TRBD2 is a possible D gene (5 bases). The CDR3 contains 15 residues. V was cut by 1 base and J by 1 base, with 8 bases left in between. Per the germline V gene, CDR1 is LGHNA and CDR2 is YNFKEQ. CDR3 nucleotide sequence: TGTGCCAGCAGCCAAGTAAGCGGTTCCTACAATGAGCAGTTCTTC. It is translated as CASSQVSGSYNEQFF.

This clonotype was counted between two and nine times. Here the CDR3 reads CASSLDRSKNIQYF. The DNA for the CDR3 is TGTGCCAGCAGCTTAGATCGCTCGAAAAACATTCAGTACTTC. The V and J genes are TRBV11-2 and TRBJ2-4; no clear D. The V and J ends lost 0 bases and 4 bases respectively, with 7 bases between them. The CDR3 totals 14 residues. The V gene's germline CDR1 is SGHAT and CDR2 FQNNGV.

In this sample, this clonotype turned up a few times. CDR3 sequence: CATSFRGPGSNIVGTGGMDEQFF. The CDR3 DNA reads TGTGCCACCAGTTTTCGGGGGCCAGGCTCTAACATTGTGGGGACAGGGGGCATGGATGAGCAGTTCTTC. This chain connects TRBV24-1 to TRBJ2-1, with TRBD1 identical over 12 bases. Germline lookup yields CDR1 KGHDR and CDR2 SFDVKD. The CDR3 totals 23 residues. V was clipped by 6 bases and J by 8 bases; unmatched bases: 31.

The V gene is TRBV19, the J gene TRBJ2-3; D remains ambiguous. The V end lost 7 bases, the J end lost 6 bases, and 20 bases lay between the germline ends. The germline CDR1 and CDR2 sequences are LNHDA and SQIVND (reference sequence). This CDR3 comprises 15 residues. The CDR3 sequence is CASKPGPTLGDTQYF. CDR3 bases: TGTGCCAGTAAACCAGGCCCCACTTTGGGGGATACGCAGTATTTT.

The gene calls are TRBV2 and TRBJ1-2; D is undetermined. The V end lost 6 bases, the J end lost 4 bases, and 12 bases lay between the germline ends. The length of the CDR3 is 13 residues. CDR1 and CDR2 from the germline V gene are SNHLY and FYNNEI. CDR3 protein: CASSLDWTYGYTF. DNA of the CDR3: TGTGCCAGCAGCCTTGACTGGACCTATGGCTACACCTTC.

The rearrangement links TRBV12-3 or TRBV12-4 to TRBJ1-5, with D unclear. The CDR3 runs to 14 residues. Trimming stripped 8 bases from V and 0 bases from J, with 11 bases between. The DNA for the CDR3 is TGTGCCAGCGCCGGTGTTCATAGCAATCAGCCCCAGCATTTT. It specifies CASAGVHSNQPQHF.